This TCR beta chain was captured by sequencing in a study of blood T cell repertoires in COVID-19. This CDR3 comprises 15 residues. CDR1 and CDR2 (germline): KGHSH, LQKENI. V lost 6 bases and J lost 5; bases outside the gene matches: 8. Only in-frame clones appear in the TCRdb table, and some are missing; sequencing was by immunoSEQ multiplex PCR. This table has about 250,000 clones, less than 90% appearing once. The sequenced sample consisted of PBMCs or T cells enriched from blood (not recorded which). The chain recombines TRBV18 with TRBJ1-5; 9 positions match TRBD1. The TCR comes from a woman between 50 and 59 years old who had recovered from COVID-19. The CDR3 here is CASSALQGADQPQHF. The CDR3 DNA is TGTGCCAGCTCCGCCTTACAGGGGGCTGATCAGCCCCAGCATTTT.